The source of this T cell receptor beta chain is a study of CD8+ T cells in alopecia areata. The treatment here: oral pan-JAK inhibitor, 5-10 mg twice daily. Patients with alopecia areata provided lesional scalp punch biopsies as well as peripheral blood. As to this clone: Relative to the germline gene, one junction end is altered; a read error may explain this.

Extraction of RNA preceded its reverse transcription into cDNA, which served as the sequencing template. The assay was immunoSEQ multiplex PCR, and TCRdb's table has in-frame clones only and misses some. Among 150,000 to 200,000 clones listed, around 58% were seen once. CDR3 length: 15 amino acids. The V gene's germline CDR1 is SGHTA and CDR2 FQGNSA. The source material was CD4+ T cells sorted from blood, sampled around week 55, from a patient treated with tofacitinib. The sequence was obtained from a human donor with alopecia areata. The gene calls are TRBV7-2 and TRBJ1-6; possible D gene TRBD1, 6 bases. CDR3 loop: CASSLAQGGRSPLHF. DNA of the CDR3: TGTGCCAGCAGCCTAGCACAGGGAGGTCGTTCACCCCTCCACTTT.